This TCR beta chain is from a study of blood T cells in healthy people across ages. The CDR3 runs to 14 residues. V lost 1 base to trimming and J lost 5 bases; unmatched junction nucleotides: 5. Donors were systemically healthy Caucasian individuals from Russia aged about 6 to 95 years. In each sample, at least 6 million PBMCs were isolated. A second PCR, run for about 7 to 11 cycles, used a sample-barcoded 5' primer plus a J-beta primer mix. A template-switch adaptor containing 12 random nucleotides labeled each cDNA molecule. Each CDR3 protein gets one entry after TCRdb re-called the 5' RACE reads with MiXCR. Here the sample spans more than 1,400,000 distinct CDR3 sequences, roughly 40% being singletons.

This clonotype was obtained from a woman aged 18-29 years in good health. This chain links TRBV12-3 or TRBV12-4 with TRBJ2-7; 7 bases map to TRBD1. Sequenced: blood. This CDR3 reads CASSLGTGEHEQYF. The CDR3 DNA sequence: TGTGCCAGCAGTTTAGGGACAGGTGAGCACGAGCAGTACTTC.